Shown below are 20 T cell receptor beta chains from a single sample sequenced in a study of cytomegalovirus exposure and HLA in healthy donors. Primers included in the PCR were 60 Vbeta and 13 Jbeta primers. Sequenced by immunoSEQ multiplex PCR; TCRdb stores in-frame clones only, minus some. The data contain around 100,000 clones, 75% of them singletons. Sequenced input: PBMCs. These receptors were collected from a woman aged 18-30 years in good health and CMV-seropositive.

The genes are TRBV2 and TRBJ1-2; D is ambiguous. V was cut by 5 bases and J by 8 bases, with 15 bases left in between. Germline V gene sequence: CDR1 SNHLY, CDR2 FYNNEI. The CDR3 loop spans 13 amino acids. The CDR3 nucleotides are TGTGCCAGCAGTAACGTCCCTGCACGGGGCTACACCTTC. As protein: CASSNVPARGYTF. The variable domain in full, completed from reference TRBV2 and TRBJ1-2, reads EPEVTQTPSHQVTQMGQEVILRCVPISNHLYFYWYRQILGQKVEFLVSFYNNEISEKSEIFDDQFSVERPDGSNFTLKIRSTKLEDSAMYFCASSNVPARGYTFGSGTRLTVV.

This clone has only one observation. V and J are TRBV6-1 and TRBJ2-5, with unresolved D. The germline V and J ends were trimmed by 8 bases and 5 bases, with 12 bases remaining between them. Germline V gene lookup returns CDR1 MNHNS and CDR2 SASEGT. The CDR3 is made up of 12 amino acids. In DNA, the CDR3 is TGTGCCAGCTCTCGCGGCGACGAGACCCAGTACTTC. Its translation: CASSRGDETQYF.

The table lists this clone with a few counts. This CDR3 reads CASSLREPLMKLFF. The CDR3, as DNA: TGTGCCAGCAGCTTGAGAGAACCATTAATGAAACTGTTTTTT. This sequence joins TRBV5-6 and TRBJ1-4; no firm D call. The CDR3 spans 14 residues. Between the trimmed V and J ends, which lost 1 base and 11 bases, there was a span of 15 bases. The germline V gene has CDR1 SGHDT and CDR2 YYEEEE.

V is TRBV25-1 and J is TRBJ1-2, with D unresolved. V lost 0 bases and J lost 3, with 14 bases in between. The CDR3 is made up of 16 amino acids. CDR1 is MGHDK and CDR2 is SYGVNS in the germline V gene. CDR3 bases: TGTGCCAGCAGTGAATATTTTAGTGCAGAGGACTATGGCTACACCTTC. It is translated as CASSEYFSAEDYGYTF.

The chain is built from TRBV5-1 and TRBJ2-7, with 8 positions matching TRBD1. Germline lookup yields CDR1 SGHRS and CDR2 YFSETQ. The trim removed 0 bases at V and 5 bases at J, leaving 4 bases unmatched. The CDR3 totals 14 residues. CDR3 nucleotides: TGCGCCAGCAGCTTGGCGGACAGGGAGAACGAGCAGTACTTC. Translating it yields CASSLADRENEQYF.

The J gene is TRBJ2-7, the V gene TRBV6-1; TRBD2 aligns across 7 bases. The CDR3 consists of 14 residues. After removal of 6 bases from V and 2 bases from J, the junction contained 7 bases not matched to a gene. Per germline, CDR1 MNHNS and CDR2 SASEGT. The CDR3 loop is CASSERGVAYEQYF. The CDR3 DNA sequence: TGTGCCAGCAGCGAACGGGGGGTGGCCTACGAGCAGTACTTC.

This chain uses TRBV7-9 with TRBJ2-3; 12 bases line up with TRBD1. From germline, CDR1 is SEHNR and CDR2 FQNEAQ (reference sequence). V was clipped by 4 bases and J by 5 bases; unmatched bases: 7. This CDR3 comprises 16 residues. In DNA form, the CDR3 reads TGTGCCAGCAGCTCCGGGACAGGGGGCTGGGAAGATACGCAGTATTTT. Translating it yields CASSSGTGGWEDTQYF.

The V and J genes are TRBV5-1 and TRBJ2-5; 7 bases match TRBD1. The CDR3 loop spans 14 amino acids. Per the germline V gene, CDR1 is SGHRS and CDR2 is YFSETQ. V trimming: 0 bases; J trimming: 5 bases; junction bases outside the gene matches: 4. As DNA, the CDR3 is TGCGCCAGCAGCTTGGCGACAGGGTGGGAGACCCAGTACTTC. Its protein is CASSLATGWETQYF.

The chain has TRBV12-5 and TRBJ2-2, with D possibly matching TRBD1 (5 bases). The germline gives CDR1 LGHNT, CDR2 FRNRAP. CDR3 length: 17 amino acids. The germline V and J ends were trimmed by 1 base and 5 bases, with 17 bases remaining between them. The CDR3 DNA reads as TGTGCTAGTGGTTTGGACAGTGGCAGGGAATTTACCGGGGAGCTGTTTTTT. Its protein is CASGLDSGREFTGELFF.

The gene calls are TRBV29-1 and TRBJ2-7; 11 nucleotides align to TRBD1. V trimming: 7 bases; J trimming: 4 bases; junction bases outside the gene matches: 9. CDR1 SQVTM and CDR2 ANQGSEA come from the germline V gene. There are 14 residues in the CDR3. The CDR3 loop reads CSAGQGAIWYEQYF. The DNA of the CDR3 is TGCAGCGCCGGACAGGGGGCTATTTGGTACGAGCAGTACTTC.

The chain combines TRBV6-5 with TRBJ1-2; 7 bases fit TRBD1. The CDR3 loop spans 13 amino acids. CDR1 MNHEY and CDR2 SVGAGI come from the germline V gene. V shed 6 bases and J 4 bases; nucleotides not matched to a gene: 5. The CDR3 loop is CASSQQGFYGYTF. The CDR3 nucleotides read TGTGCCAGCAGCCAACAGGGGTTCTATGGCTACACCTTC.

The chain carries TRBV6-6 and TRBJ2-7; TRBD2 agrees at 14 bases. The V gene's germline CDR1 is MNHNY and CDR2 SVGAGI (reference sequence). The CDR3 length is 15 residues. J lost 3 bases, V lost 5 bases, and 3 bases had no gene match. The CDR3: CASSGTSGSFYEQYF. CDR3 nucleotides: TGTGCCAGCAGTGGGACTAGCGGGAGTTTCTACGAGCAGTACTTC.

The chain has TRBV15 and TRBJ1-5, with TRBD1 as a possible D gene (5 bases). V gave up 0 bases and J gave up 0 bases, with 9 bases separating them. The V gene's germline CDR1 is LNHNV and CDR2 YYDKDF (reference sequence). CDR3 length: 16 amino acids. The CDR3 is CATSREGASSNQPQHF. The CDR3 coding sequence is TGTGCCACCAGCAGAGAAGGGGCAAGTAGCAATCAGCCCCAGCATTTT. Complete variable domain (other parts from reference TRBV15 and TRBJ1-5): DAMVIQNPRYQVTQFGKPVTLSCSQTLNHNVMYWYQQKSSQAPKLLFHYYDKDFNNEADTPDNFQSRRPNTSFCFLDIRSPGLGDTAMYLCATSREGASSNQPQHFGDGTRLSIL.

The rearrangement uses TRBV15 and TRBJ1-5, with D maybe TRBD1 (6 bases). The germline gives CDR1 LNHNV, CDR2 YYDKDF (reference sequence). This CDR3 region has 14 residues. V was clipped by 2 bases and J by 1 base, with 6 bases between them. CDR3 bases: TGTGCCACCAGCAGAACAGGGAGCAATCAGCCCCAGCATTTT. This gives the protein CATSRTGSNQPQHF.

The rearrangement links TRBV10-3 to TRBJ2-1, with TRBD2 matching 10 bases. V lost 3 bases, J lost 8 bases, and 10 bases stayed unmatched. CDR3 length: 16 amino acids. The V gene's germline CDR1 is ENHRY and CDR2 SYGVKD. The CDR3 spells CAISDTGTSVQDEQFF. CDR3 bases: TGTGCCATCAGTGACACCGGGACTAGCGTACAGGATGAGCAGTTCTTC.

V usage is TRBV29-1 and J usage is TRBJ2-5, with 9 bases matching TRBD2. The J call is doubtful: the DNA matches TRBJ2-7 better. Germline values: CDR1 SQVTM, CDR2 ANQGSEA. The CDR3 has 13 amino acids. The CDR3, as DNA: TGCAGCGTCCCTGGTGGACTAGCGAACGAGCAGTACTTC. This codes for CSVPGGLANEQYF.

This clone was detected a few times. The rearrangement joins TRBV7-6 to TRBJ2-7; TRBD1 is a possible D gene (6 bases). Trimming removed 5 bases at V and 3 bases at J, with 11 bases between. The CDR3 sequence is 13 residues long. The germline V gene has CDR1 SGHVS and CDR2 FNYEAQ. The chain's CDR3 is CASSQGQYYEQYF. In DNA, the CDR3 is TGTGCCAGCAGCCAAGGACAGTACTACGAGCAGTACTTC.

This chain's CDR3 is CASSSPTGANEQYF. In nucleotides, the CDR3 is TGTGCCAGCAGTTCCCCGACAGGGGCCAACGAGCAGTACTTC. The J gene is TRBJ2-7, the V gene TRBV28, with TRBD1 matching over 8 bases. Germline V gene sequence: CDR1 MDHEN, CDR2 SYDVKM. Trimming cost V 4 bases and J 5 bases; bases outside gene matches: 7. The CDR3 is 14 amino acids.

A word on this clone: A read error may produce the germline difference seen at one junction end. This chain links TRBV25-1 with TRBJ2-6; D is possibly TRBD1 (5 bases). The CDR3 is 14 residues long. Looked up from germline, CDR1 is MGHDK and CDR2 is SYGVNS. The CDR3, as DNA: TGTGCCAGCAGTGAGAGCTCTGGGGCCAACGTCCTGCCTTTC. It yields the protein CASSESSGANVLPF.

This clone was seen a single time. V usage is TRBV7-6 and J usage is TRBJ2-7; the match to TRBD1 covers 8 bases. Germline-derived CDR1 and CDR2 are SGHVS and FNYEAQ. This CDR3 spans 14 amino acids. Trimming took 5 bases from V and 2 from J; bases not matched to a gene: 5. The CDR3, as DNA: TGTGCCAGCAGCGAGACAGGGGTGCCCTACGAGCAGTACTTC. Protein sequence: CASSETGVPYEQYF.